This T cell receptor (beta chain) was observed in a study of post-analysis software for immune sequencing data. Across the whole study: As for disease course, relapsing-remitting, secondary progressive and progressive-relapsing multiple sclerosis were all included.

Remarks on this clonotype: Antigen unknown.

Study results and limitations: Normalized Chao1 diversity was significantly lower in multiple sclerosis patients than in controls. Relative to controls, patients had 4 or 5 TRBV segments at higher frequency, with TRBV5-6, TRBV5-1 and TRBV20-1 among these. Strong co-clustering by F measure was seen for same-batch samples.

cDNA libraries for TCR beta contained unique molecular identifiers. MiXCR, run by TCRdb on the PCR reads, gives a single entry per CDR3 protein. Of about 460,000 distinct CDR3 sequences in the sample, roughly 45% are singletons; the top ten hold about 12%. V was trimmed by 3 bases and J by 9 bases, leaving 9 bases between them. The CDR3 has 10 residues. CDR1 and CDR2 from the germline V gene are DFQATT and SNEGSKA (reference sequence). The clonotype comes from a girl aged 10-17 years with multiple sclerosis. The sequenced material came from blood. The chain joins TRBV20-1 to TRBJ2-7; weak D call: TRBD2 (6 bases). For the CDR3, the DNA is TGCAGTGCTAGTTTGCGGGGGCAGTACTTC. Protein product: CSASLRGQYF.